Below are 22 T cell receptor beta chains sequenced from a single sample in a study of T cell responses to AZD1222 COVID-19 vaccine. Sequenced by immunoSEQ multiplex PCR; TCRdb stores in-frame clones only, minus some. Here the sample spans about 140,000 clones, about 92% being singletons. The sequencing used peripheral blood, collected on day 0 of AZD1222 vaccination. The receptor source for this set is an adult in good health.

The chain employs TRBV5-6 and TRBJ2-1; unclear D gene. Germline CDR1 SGHDT, CDR2 YYEEEE. Trimming removed 0 bases from V and 2 bases from J, with 9 bases in between. The CDR3 runs to 15 residues. CDR3 bases: TGTGCCAGCAGCTTGGTTACTGGAGCCTACAATGAGCAGTTCTTC. Translated: CASSLVTGAYNEQFF.

The chain is built from TRBV28 and TRBJ1-5; D remains unclear. Germline V gene data show CDR1 as MDHEN and CDR2 as SYDVKM. CDR3 size: 14 residues. V lost 6 bases, J lost 4 bases, and 13 bases lay in between. The CDR3 sequence is CASRGQAGNQPQHF. DNA for the CDR3: TGTGCCAGCAGGGGCCAGGCGGGTAATCAGCCCCAGCATTTT.

The rearrangement joins TRBV27 to TRBJ2-2, with D hard to call. CDR1 is MNHEY, CDR2 SMNVEV, per germline (reference sequence). V was clipped by 0 bases and J by 3 bases, with 5 bases between them. This CDR3 has 14 residues. In DNA, the CDR3 is TGTGCCAGCAGTTTATCCCTCTACACCGGGGAGCTGTTTTTT. It is translated as CASSLSLYTGELFF.

CDR3 coding DNA: TGTGCCAGCAGCCCGAGAGGGAACTCCTACGAGCAGTACTTC. This gives the protein CASSPRGNSYEQYF. J is TRBJ2-7 and V is TRBV7-2, with D possibly TRBD2 on 5 matching bases. Germline loops: CDR1 SGHTA, CDR2 FQGNSA. V shed 5 bases and J shed 0 bases, with 11 bases lying between them. The CDR3 has 14 amino acids.

This rearrangement joins TRBV10-2 to TRBJ1-2; D is possibly TRBD1 (5 bases). The CDR3 runs 16 residues. V was shortened by 2 bases and J by 0 bases, with 13 bases between the two germline ends. CDR1 is WSHSY and CDR2 is SAAADI in the germline V gene. The CDR3 is CASSEGAGRTNYGYTF. CDR3 DNA: TGCGCCAGCAGTGAGGGTGCAGGGAGAACTAACTATGGCTACACCTTC.

This clone was observed a single time. The J gene is TRBJ2-5, the V gene TRBV12-3 or TRBV12-4; a possible D gene is TRBD1 (6 bases). The CDR3 has 12 residues. The germline V and J ends were trimmed by 5 bases and 5 bases, with 9 bases remaining between them. DNA for the CDR3: TGTGCCAGCAGTACAGGGCGGGAGACCCAGTACTTC. Protein product: CASSTGRETQYF.

The chain couples TRBV27 to TRBJ2-7, with no clear D. With 0 bases removed from V and 3 bases from J, the gap between germline ends came to 12 bases. This CDR3 has 15 residues. Germline assignment: CDR1 MNHEY and CDR2 SMNVEV (reference sequence). The CDR3 sequence is CASSLSRQNHYEQYF. The CDR3 coding sequence is TGTGCCAGCAGTTTATCCAGGCAGAACCACTACGAGCAGTACTTC.

The chain links TRBV5-4 to TRBJ2-7, with TRBD1 as a possible D gene (6 bases). CDR1 and CDR2 (germline): SGHNT, YYREEE (reference sequence). Trimming took 5 bases from V and 2 from J, leaving 20 bases between them. This CDR3 is 16 amino acids long. CDR3 bases: TGTGCCAGCAGTTCGCTTGGGGGACAAACTACCTACGAGCAGTACTTC. Its translation is CASSSLGGQTTYEQYF.

V usage is TRBV5-4 and J usage is TRBJ2-3; D assignment may be TRBD1 or TRBD2 (5 bases each). V was trimmed by 3 bases and J by 1 base, leaving 9 bases between them. Per germline, CDR1 SGHNT and CDR2 YYREEE (reference sequence). CDR3 size: 14 residues. The CDR3 loop is CASSSRDGTDTQYF. The CDR3 coding sequence is TGTGCCAGCAGCTCCAGGGACGGCACAGATACGCAGTATTTT.

The J gene is TRBJ1-1, the V gene TRBV20-1, with D hard to call. CDR1 is DFQATT and CDR2 is SNEGSKA in the germline V gene (reference sequence). With 4 bases removed from V and 2 bases from J, the gap between germline ends came to 5 bases. The length of the CDR3 is 11 residues. The CDR3 DNA follows: TGCAGTGCTATGGGCAACACTGAAGCTTTCTTT. Its protein product is CSAMGNTEAFF.

This chain connects TRBV4-3 to TRBJ1-1; D is ambiguous. This CDR3 spans 14 amino acids. Germline assignment: CDR1 LGHNA and CDR2 YSLEER. Trimming removed 0 bases from V and 2 bases from J, with 7 bases in between. The DNA for the CDR3 is TGCGCCAGCAGCCAAGAGTCCCCAAACACTGAAGCTTTCTTT. Its protein product is CASSQESPNTEAFF.

V is TRBV6-5 and J is TRBJ1-6; D possibly corresponds to TRBD1 (5 bases). The germline gives CDR1 MNHEY, CDR2 SVGAGI. The CDR3 is 14 residues long. V was clipped by 7 bases and J by 7 bases, with 14 bases between them. In DNA, the CDR3 is TGTGCCAGCAACGATGGAGGGGTCAATTCACCCCTCCACTTT. It yields the protein CASNDGGVNSPLHF.

V and J are TRBV6-2 or TRBV6-3 and TRBJ2-1, with TRBD2 matching 11 bases. The ends lost 0 bases at V and 5 bases at J; junction bases unmatched: 6. Germline lookup yields CDR1 MNHEY and CDR2 SVGEGT. The CDR3 covers 17 residues. The CDR3 reads CASSYSLSSGRHNEQFF. As DNA, the CDR3 is TGTGCCAGCAGTTACTCCCTTTCTAGCGGGAGGCACAATGAGCAGTTCTTC.

The V gene is TRBV7-2, the J gene TRBJ1-5; D is uncertain. The CDR3 sequence is 16 residues long. V dropped 1 base and J dropped 1 base, with 11 bases sitting between them. In germline, CDR1 is SGHTA, CDR2 FQGNSA. DNA of the CDR3: TGTGCCAGCAGCTTAGTAGGTGGAAGGAGCAATCAGCCCCAGCATTTT. This gives the protein CASSLVGGRSNQPQHF. Looking up the rest from reference TRBV7-2 and TRBJ1-5 gives the full variable domain: GAGVSQSPSNKVTEKGKDVELRCDPISGHTALYWYRQSLGQGLEFLIYFQGNSAPDKSGLPSDRFSAERTGGSVSTLTIQRTQQEDSAVYLCASSLVGGRSNQPQHFGDGTRLSIL.

V is TRBV13 and J is TRBJ2-7; weak D call: TRBD1 (6 bases). Germline values: CDR1 PRHDT, CDR2 FYEKMQ (reference sequence). The CDR3 consists of 17 residues. V was clipped by 3 bases and J by 2 bases, with 20 bases between them. The CDR3 loop is CASSFARRGSFAYEQYF. The CDR3 region has the DNA TGTGCCAGCAGCTTTGCCAGAAGGGGGTCTTTCGCCTACGAGCAGTACTTC.

The chain combines TRBV19 with TRBJ2-2; a weak D match, TRBD1 (5 bases). Between the trimmed V and J ends, which lost 10 bases and 4 bases, there was a span of 16 bases. The V gene's germline CDR1 is LNHDA and CDR2 SQIVND (reference sequence). The CDR3 length is 14 residues. The CDR3 DNA follows: TGTGCCACCTCCCCCCAGGGCGCCACCGGGGAGCTGTTTTTT. It translates to CATSPQGATGELFF.

This sequence joins TRBV18 and TRBJ2-1; 7 positions match TRBD2. The junction had 9 bases not matched to a gene; V was cut back by 6 bases and J by 4 bases. This CDR3 region has 15 residues. CDR1 KGHSH and CDR2 LQKENI come from the germline V gene. CDR3 nucleotides: TGTGCCAGCTCCCCTGCCGGGGGGTTATACAATGAGCAGTTCTTC. This encodes CASSPAGGLYNEQFF.

The V and J genes are TRBV5-1 and TRBJ1-1, with D possibly being TRBD1 (6 bases). The CDR3 extends over 15 amino acids. V was shortened by 4 bases and J by 0 bases, with 13 bases between the two germline ends. Per germline, CDR1 SGHRS and CDR2 YFSETQ. The CDR3 sequence is CASSKTDSMNTEAFF. The CDR3 region has the DNA TGCGCCAGCAGCAAAACGGACAGCATGAACACTGAAGCTTTCTTT.

This clone was recorded once. V gene TRBV12-5 combines with J gene TRBJ2-1; the match to TRBD2 covers 8 bases. The CDR3 sequence is 16 residues long. Trimming removed 5 bases from V and 3 bases from J; junction bases left unmatched: 9. The germline V gene encodes CDR1 LGHNT and CDR2 FRNRAP. The CDR3 coding sequence is TGTGCTAGTGGTCCGTCCCGGAGCGGGAGCTACAATGAGCAGTTCTTC. Residues: CASGPSRSGSYNEQFF.

The CDR3: CASSYRRPIRGQYF. CDR3 nucleotides: TGTGCCAGCAGTTACCGGCGGCCGATACGAGGGCAGTACTTC. J is TRBJ2-7 and V is TRBV6-5; D gene unclear. V gave up 2 bases and J gave up 9 bases, with 17 bases separating them. The CDR3 length is 14 residues. Germline values: CDR1 MNHEY, CDR2 SVGAGI.

The V gene is TRBV5-4, the J gene TRBJ2-7, with TRBD1 matching over 7 bases. V shed 4 bases and J 3 bases; nucleotides not matched to a gene: 13. This CDR3 spans 16 amino acids. Germline values: CDR1 SGHNT, CDR2 YYREEE (reference sequence). The CDR3 loop reads CASSPGLDRVGYEQYF. CDR3 DNA: TGTGCCAGCAGCCCGGGGTTAGACAGGGTGGGCTACGAGCAGTACTTC. Together with reference TRBV5-4 and TRBJ2-7, the CDR3 gives the full variable domain: ETGVTQSPTHLIKTRGQQVTLRCSSQSGHNTVSWYQQALGQGPQFIFQYYREEENGRGNFPPRFSGLQFPNYSSELNVNALELDDSALYLCASSPGLDRVGYEQYFGPGTRLTVT.

The chain recombines TRBV5-1 with TRBJ2-2; 8 nucleotides align to TRBD1. The CDR3 is 16 residues long. Germline-derived CDR1 and CDR2 are SGHRS and YFSETQ. J lost 3 bases, V lost 2 bases, and 6 bases had no gene match. CDR3 protein: CASSFDGQGDTGELFF. DNA of the CDR3: TGCGCCAGCAGCTTTGACGGACAGGGCGACACCGGGGAGCTGTTTTTT.